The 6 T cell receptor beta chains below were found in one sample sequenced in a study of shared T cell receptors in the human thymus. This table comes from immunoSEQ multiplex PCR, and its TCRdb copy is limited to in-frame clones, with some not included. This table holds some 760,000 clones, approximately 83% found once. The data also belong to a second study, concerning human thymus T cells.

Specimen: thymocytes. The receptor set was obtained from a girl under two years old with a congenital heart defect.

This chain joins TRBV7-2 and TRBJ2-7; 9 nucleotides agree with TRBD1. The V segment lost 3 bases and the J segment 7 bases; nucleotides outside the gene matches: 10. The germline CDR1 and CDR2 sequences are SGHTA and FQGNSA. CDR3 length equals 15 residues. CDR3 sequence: CASSFRDRETWEQYF. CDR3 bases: TGTGCCAGCAGCTTCCGGGACAGGGAAACGTGGGAGCAGTACTTC.

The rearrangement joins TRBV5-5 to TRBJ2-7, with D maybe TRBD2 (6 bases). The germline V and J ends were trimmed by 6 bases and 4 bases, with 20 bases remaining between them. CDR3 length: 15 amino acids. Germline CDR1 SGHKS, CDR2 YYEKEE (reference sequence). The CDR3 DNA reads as TGTGCCAGCATCCTGGACGGGAGACTAGTTTACGAGCAGTACTTC. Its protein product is CASILDGRLVYEQYF.

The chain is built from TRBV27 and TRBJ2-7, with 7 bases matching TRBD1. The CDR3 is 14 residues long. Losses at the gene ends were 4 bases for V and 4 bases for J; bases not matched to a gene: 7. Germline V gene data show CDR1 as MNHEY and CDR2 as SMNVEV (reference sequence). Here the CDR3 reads CASSSLTGAYEQYF. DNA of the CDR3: TGTGCCAGCAGTTCCCTTACAGGGGCGTACGAGCAGTACTTC.

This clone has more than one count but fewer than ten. The CDR3 DNA sequence: TGTGCCAGCAGCCAAGACCGGGAGACAGGGTGGTACGAGCAGTACTTC. Protein sequence: CASSQDRETGWYEQYF. The chain couples TRBV14 to TRBJ2-7; perhaps TRBD1 as D (7 bases). V lost 0 bases and J lost 4, with 16 bases in between. CDR3 length equals 16 residues. Germline CDR1 reads SGHDN; CDR2 reads FVKESK.

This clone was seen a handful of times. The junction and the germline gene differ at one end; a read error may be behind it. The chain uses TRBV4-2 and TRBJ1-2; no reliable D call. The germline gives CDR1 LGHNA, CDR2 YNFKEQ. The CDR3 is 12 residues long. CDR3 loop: CASSQANDGYTF. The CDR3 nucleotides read TGTGCCAGCAGCCAAGCTAACGATGGCTACACCTTC.

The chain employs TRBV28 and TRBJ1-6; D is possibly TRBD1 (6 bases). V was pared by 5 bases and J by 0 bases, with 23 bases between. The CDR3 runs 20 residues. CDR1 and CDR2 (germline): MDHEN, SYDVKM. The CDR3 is CASSIGLLDSPSSYNSPLHF. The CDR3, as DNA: TGTGCCAGCAGTATCGGTTTGCTGGACAGCCCTAGCTCCTATAATTCACCCCTCCACTTT.